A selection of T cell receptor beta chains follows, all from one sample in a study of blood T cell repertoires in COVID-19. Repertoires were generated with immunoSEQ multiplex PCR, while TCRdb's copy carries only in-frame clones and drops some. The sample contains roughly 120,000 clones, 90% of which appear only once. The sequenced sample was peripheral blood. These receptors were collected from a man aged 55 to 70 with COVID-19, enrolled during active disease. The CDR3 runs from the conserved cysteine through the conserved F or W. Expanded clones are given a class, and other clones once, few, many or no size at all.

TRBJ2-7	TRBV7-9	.	CASSLGSEIPSYEQYF
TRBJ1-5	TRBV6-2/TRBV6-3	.	CASSQWTGLGNQPQHF
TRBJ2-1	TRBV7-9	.	CASNPKEVNEQFF
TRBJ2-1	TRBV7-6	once	CASSSAGPYNEQFF
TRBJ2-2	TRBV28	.	CASSSSGRPGELFF
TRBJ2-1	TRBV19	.	CASSRGLDGNEQFF
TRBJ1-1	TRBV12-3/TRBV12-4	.	CASSFGQGREAFF
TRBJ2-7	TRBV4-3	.	CASSPLAGVSEQYF
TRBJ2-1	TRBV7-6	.	CASSSTSGSPSVYNEQFF
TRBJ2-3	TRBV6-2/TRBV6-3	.	CASSDRRVKPDTQYF
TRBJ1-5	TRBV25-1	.	CASSASTTGDANQPQHF
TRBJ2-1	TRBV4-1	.	CASSLPGEQFF
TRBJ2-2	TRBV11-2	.	CASSSIAGGHGELFF
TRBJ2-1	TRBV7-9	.	CASSLTTSGEQFF
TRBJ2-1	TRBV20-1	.	CSASPSGYNEQFF
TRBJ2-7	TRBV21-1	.	CASSLGGLGEQYF
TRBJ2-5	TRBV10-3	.	CAISESPGLAAQETQYF
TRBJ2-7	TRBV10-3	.	CAISERGQGVYEQYF
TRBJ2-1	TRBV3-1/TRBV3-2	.	CASSQDYSSYNEQFF
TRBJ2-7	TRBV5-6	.	CASKTRSYEQYF
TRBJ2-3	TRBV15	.	CATSRETSGSTDTQYF
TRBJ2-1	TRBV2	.	CASNLAGVGYNEQFF
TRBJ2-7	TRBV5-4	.	CASSSGYSGVTYEQYF
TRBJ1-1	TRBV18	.	CASSHQVMNTEAFF
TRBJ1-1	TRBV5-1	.	CASRRQGDTEAFF
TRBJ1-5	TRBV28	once	CASREQGYQPQHF
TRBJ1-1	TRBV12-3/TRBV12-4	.	CASSWGVEAFF
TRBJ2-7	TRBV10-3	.	CAISDQRDNEQYF
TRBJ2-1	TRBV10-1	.	CASSESRVLAGGNEQFF
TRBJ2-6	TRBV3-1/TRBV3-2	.	CASDGGRNSGANVLTF
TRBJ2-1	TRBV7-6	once	CASSLGFRPGRGGNEQFF
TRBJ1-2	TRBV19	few	CASSIRRGKDYGYTF
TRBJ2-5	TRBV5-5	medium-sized	CASSGSVLAGGRSQETQYF
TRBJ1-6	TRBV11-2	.	CASSLGATSPLHF
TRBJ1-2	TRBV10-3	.	CAISLGQGDGYTF
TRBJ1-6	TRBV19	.	CASSTPNRGSTYNSPLHF
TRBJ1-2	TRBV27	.	CASSLQTGANYGYTF
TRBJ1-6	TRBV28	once	CAIHSTGEGSPLHF
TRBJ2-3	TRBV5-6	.	CASSNSGSGDTQYF
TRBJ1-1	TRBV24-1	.	CATRPATGNEAFF
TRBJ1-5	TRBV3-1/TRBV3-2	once	CASSQGAGIDQPQHF
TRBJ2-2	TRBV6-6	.	CASNYNTGELFF
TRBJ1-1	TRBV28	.	CASSLNWNTEAFF
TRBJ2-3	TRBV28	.	CASSLNLAAMSSTDTQYF
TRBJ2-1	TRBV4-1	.	CASSGWGPYNEQFF
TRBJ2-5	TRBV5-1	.	CASSQGGLAEQETQYF
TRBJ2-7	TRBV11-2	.	CASSLDRGVVDEQYF
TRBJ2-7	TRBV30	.	CAWSVPGLAVEQYF
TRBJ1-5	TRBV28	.	CASSPRSEQPQHF
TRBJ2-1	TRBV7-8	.	CASSPRASGNYNEQFF
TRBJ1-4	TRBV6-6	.	CATGGGGRLLEKLFF
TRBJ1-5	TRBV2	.	CASSRQPNQPQHF
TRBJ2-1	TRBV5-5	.	CASYRRMASGNVVNEQFF
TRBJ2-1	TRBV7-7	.	CASSLDRTSHEQFF
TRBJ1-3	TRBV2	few	CASSVDRAGNTIYF